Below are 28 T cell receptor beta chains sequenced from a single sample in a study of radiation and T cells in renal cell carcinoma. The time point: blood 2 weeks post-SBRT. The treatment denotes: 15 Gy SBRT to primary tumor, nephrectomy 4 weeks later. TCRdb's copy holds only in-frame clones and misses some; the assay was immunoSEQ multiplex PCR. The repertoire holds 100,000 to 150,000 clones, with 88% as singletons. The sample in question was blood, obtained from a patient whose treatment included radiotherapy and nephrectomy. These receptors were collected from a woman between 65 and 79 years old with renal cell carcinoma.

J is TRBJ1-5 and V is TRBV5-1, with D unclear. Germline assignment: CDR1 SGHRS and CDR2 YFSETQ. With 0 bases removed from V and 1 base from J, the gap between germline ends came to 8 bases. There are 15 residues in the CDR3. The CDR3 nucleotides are TGCGCCAGCAGCTTGGGTGTAGGGAGCAATCAGCCCCAGCATTTT. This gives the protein CASSLGVGSNQPQHF.

CDR3 nucleotides: TGCAGCGTTGTTCAAAGCTCCTACGAGCAGTACTTC. It translates to CSVVQSSYEQYF. The chain joins TRBV29-1 to TRBJ2-7; no clear D gene. V was shortened by 4 bases and J by 0 bases, with 7 bases between the two germline ends. The CDR3 spans 12 residues. Germline CDR1 reads SQVTM; CDR2 reads ANQGSEA.

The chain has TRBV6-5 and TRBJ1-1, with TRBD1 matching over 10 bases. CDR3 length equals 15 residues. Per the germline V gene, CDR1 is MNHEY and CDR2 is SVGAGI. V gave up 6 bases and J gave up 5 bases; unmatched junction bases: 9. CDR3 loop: CASRKRQGARTEAFF. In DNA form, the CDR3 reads TGTGCCAGCAGGAAGAGACAGGGGGCGCGGACTGAAGCTTTCTTT.

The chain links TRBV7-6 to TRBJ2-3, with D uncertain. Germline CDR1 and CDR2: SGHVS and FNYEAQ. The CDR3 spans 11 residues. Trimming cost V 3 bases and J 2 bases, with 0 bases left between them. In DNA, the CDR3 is TGTGCCAGCAGCTTCACAGATACGCAGTATTTT. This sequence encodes CASSFTDTQYF.

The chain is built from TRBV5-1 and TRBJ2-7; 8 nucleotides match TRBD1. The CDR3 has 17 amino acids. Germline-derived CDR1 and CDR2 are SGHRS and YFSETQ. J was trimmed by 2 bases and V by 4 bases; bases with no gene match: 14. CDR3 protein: CASSDEFRTGITYEQYF. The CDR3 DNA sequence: TGCGCCAGCAGCGACGAGTTCCGGACAGGGATAACCTACGAGCAGTACTTC.

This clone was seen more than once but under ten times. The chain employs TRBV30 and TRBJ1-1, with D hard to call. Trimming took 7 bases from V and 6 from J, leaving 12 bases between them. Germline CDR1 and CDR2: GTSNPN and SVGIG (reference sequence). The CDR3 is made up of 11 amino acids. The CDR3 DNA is TGTGCCTACCTAGGGAGGTCTGAAGCTTTCTTT. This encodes CAYLGRSEAFF.

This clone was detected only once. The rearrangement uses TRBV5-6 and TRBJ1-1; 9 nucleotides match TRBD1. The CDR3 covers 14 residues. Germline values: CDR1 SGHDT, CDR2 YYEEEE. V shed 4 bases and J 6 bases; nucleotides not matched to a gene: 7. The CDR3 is CASSALWTGAEAFF. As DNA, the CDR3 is TGTGCCAGCAGCGCCCTATGGACAGGGGCTGAAGCTTTCTTT.

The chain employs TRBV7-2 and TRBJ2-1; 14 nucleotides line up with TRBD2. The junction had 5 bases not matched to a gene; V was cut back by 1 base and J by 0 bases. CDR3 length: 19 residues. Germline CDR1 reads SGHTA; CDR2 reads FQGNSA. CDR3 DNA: TGTGCCAGCAGCTTAGTGGGGACTAGCGGGGGCCGCTCCTACAATGAGCAGTTCTTC. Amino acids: CASSLVGTSGGRSYNEQFF.

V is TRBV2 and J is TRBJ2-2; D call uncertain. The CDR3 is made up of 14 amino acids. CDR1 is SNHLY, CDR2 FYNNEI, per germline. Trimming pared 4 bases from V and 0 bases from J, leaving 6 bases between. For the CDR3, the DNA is TGTGCCAGCAGTGGAAGGGCGAACACCGGGGAGCTGTTTTTT. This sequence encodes CASSGRANTGELFF.

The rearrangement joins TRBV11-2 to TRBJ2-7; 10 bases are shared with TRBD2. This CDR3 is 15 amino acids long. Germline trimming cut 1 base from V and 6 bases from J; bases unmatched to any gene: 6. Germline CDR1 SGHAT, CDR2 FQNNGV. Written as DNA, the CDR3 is TGTGCCAGCAGCTTAGTCCTAGCGGGGGCTTTCGAGCAGTACTTC. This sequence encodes CASSLVLAGAFEQYF.

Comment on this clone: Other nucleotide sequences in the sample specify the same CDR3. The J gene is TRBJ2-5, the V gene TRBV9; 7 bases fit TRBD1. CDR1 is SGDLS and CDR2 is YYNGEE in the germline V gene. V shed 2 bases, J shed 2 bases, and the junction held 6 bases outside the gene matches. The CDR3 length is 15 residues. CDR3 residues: CASSVGDRPQETQYF. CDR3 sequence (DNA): TGTGCCAGCAGCGTCGGGGACAGACCTCAAGAGACCCAGTACTTC.

The CDR3 protein is CASSMQSSGNTIYF. CDR3 nucleotide sequence: TGTGCCAGTAGTATGCAGAGCTCTGGAAACACCATATATTTT. This sequence joins TRBV19 and TRBJ1-3, with D uncertain. Between the trimmed V and J ends, which lost 3 bases and 0 bases, there was a span of 6 bases. The CDR3 covers 14 residues. CDR1 and CDR2 from the germline V gene are LNHDA and SQIVND (reference sequence).

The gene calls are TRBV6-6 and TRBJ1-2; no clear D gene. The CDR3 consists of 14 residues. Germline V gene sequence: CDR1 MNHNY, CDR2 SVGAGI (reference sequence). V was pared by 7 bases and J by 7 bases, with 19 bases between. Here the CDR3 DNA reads TGTGCCAGCATCGTCGGCGGGAAGGGATCTGGCTACACCTTC. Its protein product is CASIVGGKGSGYTF.

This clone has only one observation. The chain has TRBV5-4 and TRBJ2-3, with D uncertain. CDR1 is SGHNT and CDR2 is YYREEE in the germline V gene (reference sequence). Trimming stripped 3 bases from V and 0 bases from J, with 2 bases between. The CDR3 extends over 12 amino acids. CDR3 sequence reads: CASSSSTDTQYF. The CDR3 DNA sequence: TGTGCCAGCAGCTCCAGCACAGATACGCAGTATTTT.

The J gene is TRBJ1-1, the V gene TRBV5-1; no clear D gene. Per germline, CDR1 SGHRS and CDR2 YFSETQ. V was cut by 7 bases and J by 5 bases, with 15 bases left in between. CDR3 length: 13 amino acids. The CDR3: CASAGQVGTEAFF. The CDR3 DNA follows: TGCGCCAGCGCCGGGCAAGTGGGGACTGAAGCTTTCTTT. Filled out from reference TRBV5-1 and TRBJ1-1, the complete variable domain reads KAGVTQTPRYLIKTRGQQVTLSCSPISGHRSVSWYQQTPGQGLQFLFEYFSETQRNKGNFPGRFSGRQFSNSRSEMNVSTLELGDSALYLCASAGQVGTEAFFGQGTRLTVV.

The DNA of the CDR3 is TGCAGCGTTGAACGCGGTTACGAGCAGTACTTC. Its translation is CSVERGYEQYF. J is TRBJ2-5 and V is TRBV29-1; no reliable D call. The J call may not be correct, given that the DNA end is closer to TRBJ2-7. The CDR3 sequence is 11 residues long. Germline lookup yields CDR1 SQVTM and CDR2 ANQGSEA.

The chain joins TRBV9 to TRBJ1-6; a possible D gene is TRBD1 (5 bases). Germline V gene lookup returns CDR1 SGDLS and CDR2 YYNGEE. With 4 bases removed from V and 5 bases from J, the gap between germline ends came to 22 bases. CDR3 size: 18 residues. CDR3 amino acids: CASSLLTGGVPDNSPLHF. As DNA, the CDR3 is TGTGCCAGCAGCCTTCTTACGGGGGGGGTCCCCGATAATTCACCCCTCCACTTT.

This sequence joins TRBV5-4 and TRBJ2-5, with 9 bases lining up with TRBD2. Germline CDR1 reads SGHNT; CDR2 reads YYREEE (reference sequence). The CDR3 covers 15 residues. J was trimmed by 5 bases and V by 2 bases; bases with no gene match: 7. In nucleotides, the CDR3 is TGTGCCAGCAGCTTCGGCGGGGGGGCCCCGGAGACCCAGTACTTC. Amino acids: CASSFGGGAPETQYF.

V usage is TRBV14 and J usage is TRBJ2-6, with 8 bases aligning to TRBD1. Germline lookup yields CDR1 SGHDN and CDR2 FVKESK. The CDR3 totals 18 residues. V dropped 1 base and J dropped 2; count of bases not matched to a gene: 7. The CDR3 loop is CASSQGAGGLPGANVLTF. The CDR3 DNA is TGTGCCAGCAGCCAAGGGGCAGGGGGCCTCCCTGGGGCCAACGTCCTGACTTTC.

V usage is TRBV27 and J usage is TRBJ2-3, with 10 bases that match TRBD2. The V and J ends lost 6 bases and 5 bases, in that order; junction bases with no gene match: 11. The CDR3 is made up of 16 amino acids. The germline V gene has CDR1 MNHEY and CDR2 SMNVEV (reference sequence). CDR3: CASRPLIAGGRDTQYF. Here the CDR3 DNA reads TGTGCCAGCAGACCCCTTATAGCGGGGGGTAGAGATACGCAGTATTTT.

Written as DNA, the CDR3 is TGCGCCAGCAGCTTGGATGAGGGCACAGATACGCAGTATTTT. Translating gives CASSLDEGTDTQYF. The genes are TRBV5-1 and TRBJ2-3; D is uncertain. Germline CDR1 is SGHRS and CDR2 is YFSETQ. This CDR3 spans 14 amino acids. V was shortened by 0 bases and J by 1 base, with 6 bases between the two germline ends.

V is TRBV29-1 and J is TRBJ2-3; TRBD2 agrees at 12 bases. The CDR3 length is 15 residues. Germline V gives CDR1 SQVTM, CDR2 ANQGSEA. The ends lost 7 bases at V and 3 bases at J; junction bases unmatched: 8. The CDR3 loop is CSARGLAGRTDTQYF. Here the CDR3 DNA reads TGCAGCGCCCGAGGACTAGCGGGGCGGACAGATACGCAGTATTTT.

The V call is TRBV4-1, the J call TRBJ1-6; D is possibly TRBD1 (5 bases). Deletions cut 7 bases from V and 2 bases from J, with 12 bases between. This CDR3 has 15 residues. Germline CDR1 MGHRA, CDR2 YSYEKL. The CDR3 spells CASTLEGTYNSPLHF. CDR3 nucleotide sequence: TGCGCCAGCACTTTGGAGGGGACCTATAATTCACCCCTCCACTTT.

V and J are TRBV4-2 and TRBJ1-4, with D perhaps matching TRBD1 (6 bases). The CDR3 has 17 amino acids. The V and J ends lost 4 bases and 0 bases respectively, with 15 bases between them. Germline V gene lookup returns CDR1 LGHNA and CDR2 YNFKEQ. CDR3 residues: CASSRSLQGTTNEKLFF. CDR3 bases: TGTGCCAGCAGCCGTTCCTTACAGGGCACAACTAATGAAAAACTGTTTTTT.

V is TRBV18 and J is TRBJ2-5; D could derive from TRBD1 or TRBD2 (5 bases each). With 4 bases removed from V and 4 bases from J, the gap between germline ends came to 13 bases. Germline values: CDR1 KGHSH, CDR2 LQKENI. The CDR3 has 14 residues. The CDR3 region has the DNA TGTGCCAGCTCACTTGGGACCGGAGGAGAGACCCAGTACTTC. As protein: CASSLGTGGETQYF.

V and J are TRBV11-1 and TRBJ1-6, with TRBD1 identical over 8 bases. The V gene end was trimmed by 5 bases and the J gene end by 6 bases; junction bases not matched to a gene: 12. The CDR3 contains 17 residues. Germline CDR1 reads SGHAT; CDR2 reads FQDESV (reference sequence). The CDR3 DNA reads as TGTGCCAGCAGCCCGGTCCGGGGGACAGGTTCTAATTCACCCCTCCACTTT. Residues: CASSPVRGTGSNSPLHF.

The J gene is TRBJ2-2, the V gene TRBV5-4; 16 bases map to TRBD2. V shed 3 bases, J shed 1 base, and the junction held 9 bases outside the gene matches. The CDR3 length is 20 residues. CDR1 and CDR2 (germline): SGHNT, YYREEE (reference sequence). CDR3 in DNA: TGTGCCAGCAGCTCCCCCGGGACTAGCGGGGGGGCCCTGAACACCGGGGAGCTGTTTTTT. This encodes CASSSPGTSGGALNTGELFF.

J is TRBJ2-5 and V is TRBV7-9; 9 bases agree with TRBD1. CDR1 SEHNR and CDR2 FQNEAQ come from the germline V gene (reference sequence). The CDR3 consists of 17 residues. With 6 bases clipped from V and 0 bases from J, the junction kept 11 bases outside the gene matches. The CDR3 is CASRRKPDRGNQETQYF. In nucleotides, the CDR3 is TGTGCCAGCAGAAGAAAACCGGACAGGGGAAACCAAGAGACCCAGTACTTC.